These 16 T cell receptor beta chains came from one sample sequenced in a study of T cell responses to AZD1222 COVID-19 vaccine. Some clones are missing from TCRdb's copy, which holds only in-frame ones; the method was immunoSEQ multiplex PCR. The sample contains 130,000 to 150,000 clones, approximately 94% of which appear only once. The material sequenced was peripheral blood, taken on day 0 of AZD1222 vaccination. These receptors came from an adult in good health.

The rearrangement uses TRBV10-2 and TRBJ2-1; D unclear. Trimming removed 4 bases from V and 8 bases from J, with 9 bases in between. This CDR3 has 12 residues. CDR1 and CDR2 from the germline V gene are WSHSY and SAAADI. The CDR3 nucleotides are TGCGCCAGCAGTGGGGCCGGTGATGAGCAGTTCTTC. It is translated as CASSGAGDEQFF.

This chain connects TRBV3-1 (or the pseudogene TRBV3-2) to TRBJ2-7; weak D call: TRBD1 (5 bases). The CDR3 has 15 residues. V gave up 7 bases and J gave up 2 bases, with 18 bases separating them. From germline, CDR1 is LGHDT and CDR2 YNNKEL (reference sequence). CDR3 residues: CASKEQGPKAYEQYF. The CDR3 nucleotides are TGTGCCAGCAAGGAGCAGGGCCCCAAGGCCTACGAGCAGTACTTC.

This chain links TRBV5-1 with TRBJ1-6, with TRBD1 matching over 8 bases. The CDR3 extends over 19 amino acids. Germline CDR1 SGHRS, CDR2 YFSETQ. The J segment lost 10 bases and the V segment lost 0 bases, leaving 18 bases of the junction unmatched. The DNA for the CDR3 is TGCGCCAGCAGCTTGGCCACACGTATTTCACAGGGGGAAGGATCACCCCTCCACTTT. As protein: CASSLATRISQGEGSPLHF.

The rearrangement links TRBV7-8 to TRBJ2-7; 11 bases match TRBD2. Trimming removed 5 bases from V and 0 bases from J; junction bases left unmatched: 6. CDR3 length: 16 residues. The germline V gene encodes CDR1 SGHVS and CDR2 FQNEAQ. The CDR3 is CASSTTSGSVSYEQYF. CDR3 DNA sequence: TGTGCCAGCAGCACCACTAGCGGGAGTGTCTCCTACGAGCAGTACTTC. Using reference TRBV7-8 and TRBJ2-7 for the parts outside the CDR3, the full variable domain is GAGVSQSPRYKVAKRGQDVALRCDPISGHVSLFWYQQALGQGPEFLTYFQNEAQLDKSGLPSDRFFAERPEGSVSTLKIQRTQQEDSAVYLCASSTTSGSVSYEQYFGPGTRLTVT.

This clone was observed once. The genes are TRBV2 and TRBJ1-4, with unresolved D. The length of the CDR3 is 15 residues. Trimming pared 2 bases from V and 8 bases from J, leaving 15 bases between. CDR1 SNHLY and CDR2 FYNNEI come from the germline V gene. CDR3 amino acids: CASSEQEDAREKLFF. CDR3 in DNA: TGTGCCAGCAGTGAACAGGAGGACGCTCGGGAAAAACTGTTTTTT.

The chain has TRBV13 and TRBJ2-1, with D tentatively TRBD2 (6 bases). CDR1 and CDR2 from the germline V gene are PRHDT and FYEKMQ (reference sequence). The length of the CDR3 is 19 residues. The germline V and J ends were trimmed by 2 bases and 5 bases, with 25 bases remaining between them. CDR3 residues: CASSLYGSRDRQGDNEQFF. CDR3 nucleotide sequence: TGTGCCAGCAGCTTATACGGGAGCCGCGATCGCCAAGGAGACAATGAGCAGTTCTTC.

The genes are TRBV3-1 (or the pseudogene TRBV3-2) and TRBJ2-7, with 9 bases matching TRBD1. This CDR3 comprises 14 residues. V dropped 4 bases and J dropped 5; count of bases not matched to a gene: 6. The germline V gene has CDR1 LGHDT and CDR2 YNNKEL (reference sequence). This chain's CDR3 is CASSPQDRGNEQYF. CDR3 bases: TGTGCCAGCAGCCCCCAGGACAGGGGTAACGAGCAGTACTTC.

The chain is built from TRBV27 and TRBJ1-3; D unresolved. This CDR3 comprises 14 residues. V lost 2 bases, J lost 2 bases, and 7 bases lay in between. Germline lookup yields CDR1 MNHEY and CDR2 SMNVEV (reference sequence). CDR3 nucleotides: TGTGCCAGCAGTTTAAGGGCGGCTGGAAACACCATATATTTT. Amino acids: CASSLRAAGNTIYF.

The chain uses TRBV7-9 and TRBJ1-3, with 7 bases matching TRBD1. The V segment lost 5 bases and the J segment 0 bases; nucleotides outside the gene matches: 10. Germline V gives CDR1 SEHNR, CDR2 FQNEAQ (reference sequence). The CDR3 contains 17 residues. CDR3 sequence reads: CASSRTGAGISGNTIYF. The CDR3 bases are TGTGCCAGCAGCCGAACAGGGGCCGGGATCTCTGGAAACACCATATATTTT.

The rearrangement uses TRBV5-1 and TRBJ2-7; D is perhaps TRBD1 or TRBD2 (5 bases each). V gave up 0 bases and J gave up 4 bases, with 23 bases separating them. The CDR3 runs to 18 residues. The germline V gene encodes CDR1 SGHRS and CDR2 YFSETQ. The CDR3 here is CASSLATGRQGPNYEQYF. Here the CDR3 DNA reads TGCGCCAGCAGCTTGGCGACGGGAAGGCAGGGACCCAATTACGAGCAGTACTTC.

The rearrangement joins TRBV20-1 to TRBJ2-1; D not certain. The germline V and J ends were trimmed by 0 bases and 8 bases, with 5 bases remaining between them. The CDR3 covers 11 residues. Germline-derived CDR1 and CDR2 are DFQATT and SNEGSKA (reference sequence). The CDR3 sequence is CSARDWYEQFF. CDR3 nucleotides: TGCAGTGCTAGAGATTGGTATGAGCAGTTCTTC.

This clone was counted only a few times. V is TRBV4-2 and J is TRBJ1-5; D not certain. V lost 0 bases and J 12 bases, leaving 18 bases between the germline ends. Germline V gene data show CDR1 as LGHNA and CDR2 as YNFKEQ. This CDR3 is built from 15 residues. The DNA of the CDR3 is TGTGCCAGCAGCCAAGATCTGACGTCCAGGCCGCGCCAGCATTTT. Translation gives CASSQDLTSRPRQHF.

The chain recombines TRBV12-3 or TRBV12-4 with TRBJ1-2; D uncertain. The CDR3 extends over 13 amino acids. Deletions cut 2 bases from V and 7 bases from J, with 11 bases between. CDR3 loop: CASSLNRRSGYTF. In DNA form, the CDR3 reads TGTGCCAGCAGTTTAAATAGACGTAGTGGCTACACCTTC.

The chain uses TRBV19 and TRBJ2-5; 9 bases are shared with TRBD1. CDR1 LNHDA and CDR2 SQIVND come from the germline V gene (reference sequence). V lost 8 bases and J lost 2; bases outside the gene matches: 12. The CDR3 loop spans 16 amino acids. The CDR3: CASGRGGQGGQETQYF. The CDR3 region has the DNA TGTGCCAGTGGGAGAGGGGGACAGGGAGGGCAAGAGACCCAGTACTTC.

The gene calls are TRBV19 and TRBJ2-7; D is possibly TRBD1 or TRBD2 (7 bases each). Trimming left V 10 bases short and J 3 bases short, with 22 bases between. Germline assignment: CDR1 LNHDA and CDR2 SQIVND (reference sequence). The CDR3 runs 15 residues. CDR3 protein: CATRKGAGAGYEQYF. For the CDR3, the DNA is TGTGCCACCCGAAAGGGGGCGGGAGCGGGCTACGAGCAGTACTTC. The full variable domain, its missing parts supplied by reference TRBV19 and TRBJ2-7, is DGGITQSPKYLFRKEGQNVTLSCEQNLNHDAMYWYRQDPGQGLRLIYYSQIVNDFQKGDIAEGYSVSREKKESFPLTVTSAQKNPTAFYLCATRKGAGAGYEQYFGPGTRLTVT.

V and J are TRBV4-1 and TRBJ1-2, with 11 bases lining up with TRBD1. Trimming removed 2 bases from V and 2 bases from J; junction bases left unmatched: 4. CDR3 length: 16 residues. Germline V gene data show CDR1 as MGHRA and CDR2 as YSYEKL. The chain's CDR3 is CASSQPDRGHNYGYTF. CDR3 DNA: TGCGCCAGCAGCCAACCGGACAGGGGGCACAACTATGGCTACACCTTC.